Following are 32 T cell receptor beta chains from one sample sequenced in a study of post-analysis software for immune sequencing data. Prepared libraries of TCR beta cDNA carried unique molecular identifiers. TCRdb ran MiXCR on the PCR reads and lists one entry per CDR3 protein. The profile covers fewer than 900,000 distinct CDR3 sequences, with roughly 46% appearing a single time and 4.9% taken by the ten largest. Their antigen targets remain unknown. Study-level results: The five TRBV segments detected at higher frequency in patients than in controls included TRBV5-6, TRBV5-1 and TRBV20-1.

The specimen sequenced was blood. Receptors originate from a girl aged 5-17 years with multiple sclerosis.

As for this clonotype: No DNA is shown, since the ends of the CDR3 on it are uncertain; the CDR3 is the one TCRdb lists. The gene calls are TRBV11-2 and TRBJ1-2; TRBD1, the table's D call, was not compared with the DNA. Including both end residues, the CDR3 is 21 amino acids long. Germline CDR1 and CDR2: SGHAT and FQNNGV. CDR3 residues: CASSLRNEQFFGQGHGYGYTF.

This clonotype was seen only once. V usage is TRBV20-1 and J usage is TRBJ2-1, with TRBD1 matching 7 bases. The junction had 13 bases not matched to a gene; V was cut back by 3 bases and J by 8 bases. The CDR3 totals 15 residues. Germline V lookup: CDR1 DFQATT, CDR2 SNEGSKA (reference sequence). The CDR3 sequence is CSASDITGDWYEQFF. The CDR3 DNA is TGCAGTGCTAGTGACATAACAGGGGATTGGTATGAGCAGTTCTTC.

The chain has TRBV12-3 or TRBV12-4 and TRBJ1-4; maybe TRBD1 (5 bases). V was shortened by 4 bases and J by 8 bases, with 20 bases between the two germline ends. The CDR3 spans 16 residues. CDR3 nucleotide sequence: TGTGCCAGCAGTTCCGGGACGGCTGAAGGGGACGAAAAACTGTTTTTT. Its protein is CASSSGTAEGDEKLFF.

The chain carries TRBV4-3 and TRBJ2-5, with D possibly TRBD2 on 5 matching bases. Judging by the DNA end, TRBJ2-7 fits better; the J call may be wrong. CDR1 LGHNA and CDR2 YSLEER come from the germline V gene. The CDR3 is made up of 14 amino acids. CDR3 residues: CASSQEIGVYEQYF. CDR3 nucleotide sequence: TGCGCCAGCAGCCAAGAAATCGGGGTTTACGAGCAGTACTTC.

In DNA, the CDR3 is TGCGCCAGCAGCGTGAAAGCGGGGTTTAGCACAGATACGCAGTATTTT. This translates into CASSVKAGFSTDTQYF. J is TRBJ2-3 and V is TRBV5-1; 7 bases fit TRBD2. V gave up 4 bases and J gave up 0 bases; unmatched junction bases: 8. Germline lookup yields CDR1 SGHRS and CDR2 YFSETQ. The CDR3 covers 16 residues.

The chain employs TRBV25-1 and TRBJ2-3, with 11 positions matching TRBD2. The J segment lost 4 bases and the V segment lost 3 bases, leaving 6 bases of the junction unmatched. Germline CDR1 is MGHDK and CDR2 is SYGVNS. CDR3 length: 16 residues. The CDR3 region has the DNA TGTGCCAGCAGTGAGCGTAGCGGGAGGGGTGCAGATACGCAGTATTTT. The encoded protein is CASSERSGRGADTQYF.

The sample holds a few counts of this clonotype. The rearrangement joins TRBV29-1 to TRBJ1-2; no firm D call. This CDR3 has 11 residues. Between the trimmed V and J ends, which lost 4 bases and 8 bases, there was a span of 11 bases. Germline values: CDR1 SQVTM, CDR2 ANQGSEA. CDR3 amino acids: CSVADARGYTF. CDR3 DNA sequence: TGCAGCGTTGCCGATGCTCGGGGCTACACCTTC.

The chain joins TRBV28 to TRBJ2-3, with unresolved D. The CDR3 sequence is 14 residues long. Germline-derived CDR1 and CDR2 are MDHEN and SYDVKM. The V end lost 6 bases, the J end lost 3 bases, and 13 bases lay between the germline ends. CDR3 sequence: CASSPDQQTDTQYF. The CDR3 nucleotides read TGTGCCAGCAGCCCTGACCAACAAACAGATACGCAGTATTTT.

The CDR3 region is CASSGDFYEQYF. CDR3 nucleotides: TGTGCCAGCAGCGGGGACTTCTACGAGCAGTACTTC. This chain connects TRBV7-9 to TRBJ2-7, with D possibly matching TRBD2 (6 bases). Deletions cut 5 bases from V and 3 bases from J, with 8 bases between. This CDR3 is 12 amino acids long. The germline CDR1 and CDR2 sequences are SEHNR and FQNEAQ (reference sequence).

The chain combines TRBV20-1 with TRBJ1-5; maybe TRBD1 (5 bases). From germline, CDR1 is DFQATT and CDR2 SNEGSKA (reference sequence). Trimming stripped 0 bases from V and 1 base from J, with 13 bases between. The CDR3 consists of 16 residues. CDR3 nucleotide sequence: TGCAGTGCTAGAGATCGTGGACATTTAAGCAATCAGCCCCAGCATTTT. The encoded protein is CSARDRGHLSNQPQHF.

V usage is TRBV29-1 and J usage is TRBJ2-5, with D perhaps TRBD2 (6 bases). CDR3 length: 12 residues. Looked up from germline, CDR1 is SQVTM and CDR2 is ANQGSEA. Trimming stripped 7 bases from V and 7 bases from J, with 16 bases between. The CDR3 is CSGCQVGGTQYF. The DNA for the CDR3 is TGCAGCGGGTGCCAGGTGGGGGGGACCCAGTACTTC.

J is TRBJ2-7 and V is TRBV12-3 or TRBV12-4; no definite D call. This CDR3 is 14 amino acids long. Trimming took off 5 bases at V and 4 bases at J, with 15 bases between the two ends. CDR3: CASSTANYRYEQYF. The CDR3 DNA is TGTGCCAGCAGTACGGCTAACTACCGATACGAGCAGTACTTC.

The rearrangement links TRBV20-1 to TRBJ2-7; 11 bases map to TRBD2. The J call may be wrong; the DNA end is better matched by TRBJ2-5. This CDR3 has 15 residues. In germline, CDR1 is DFQATT, CDR2 SNEGSKA (reference sequence). The CDR3 loop is CSARTSSGRRETQYF. In DNA, the CDR3 is TGCAGTGCTAGAACCTCTAGCGGGAGGAGAGAGACCCAGTACTTC.

This rearrangement joins TRBV6-6 to TRBJ2-1; 12 bases map to TRBD2. The CDR3 contains 17 residues. CDR1 is MNHNY, CDR2 SVGAGI, per germline (reference sequence). V lost 6 bases and J lost 8; bases outside the gene matches: 14. The CDR3 spells CASRCGTSGCLFDEQFF. CDR3 DNA: TGTGCCAGCAGGTGTGGGACTAGCGGGTGTCTTTTCGATGAGCAGTTCTTC.

The J gene is TRBJ2-5, the V gene TRBV5-1; D is uncertain. CDR1 SGHRS and CDR2 YFSETQ come from the germline V gene. This CDR3 comprises 14 residues. Trimming cost V 0 bases and J 6 bases, with 12 bases left between them. The CDR3 reads CASSLGGIGQTQYF. The CDR3 nucleotides are TGCGCCAGCAGCTTGGGTGGGATCGGGCAGACCCAGTACTTC.

This clonotype was observed a few times. The chain joins TRBV20-1 to TRBJ2-1; D gene unclear. This CDR3 is 13 amino acids long. V shed 3 bases and J shed 7 bases, with 13 bases lying between them. The germline V gene has CDR1 DFQATT and CDR2 SNEGSKA (reference sequence). CDR3 nucleotides: TGCAGTGCTAGTGACCGACTTCTAAATGAGCAGTTCTTC. This gives the protein CSASDRLLNEQFF.

The chain links TRBV16 to TRBJ2-7; D ambiguous. This CDR3 is built from 14 residues. The germline V gene has CDR1 KGHSY and CDR2 FQNENV. Between the trimmed V and J ends, which lost 0 bases and 3 bases, there was a span of 9 bases. The DNA of the CDR3 is TGTGCCAGCAGCCAATCCCTGATCAACTACGAGCAGTACTTC. This translates into CASSQSLINYEQYF.

CDR3 nucleotide sequence: TGTGCCAGCAGTTCCCCTCCGGACAGAGACGCTAACTATGGCTACACCTTC. Its translation: CASSSPPDRDANYGYTF. The chain is built from TRBV6-5 and TRBJ1-2, with D possibly TRBD1 on 6 matching bases. This CDR3 region has 17 residues. V was cut by 4 bases and J by 0 bases, with 18 bases left in between. CDR1 and CDR2 from the germline V gene are MNHEY and SVGAGI.

The chain uses TRBV11-2 and TRBJ1-6; 7 bases map to TRBD1. This CDR3 is 15 amino acids long. Germline CDR1 SGHAT, CDR2 FQNNGV. The junction had 8 bases not matched to a gene; V was cut back by 5 bases and J by 7 bases. The CDR3 loop reads CASSTDRVPNSPLHF. CDR3 nucleotides: TGTGCCAGCAGCACAGACAGGGTTCCCAATTCACCCCTCCACTTT.

The J gene is TRBJ2-3, the V gene TRBV20-1; D call uncertain. Germline V CDR1 and CDR2: DFQATT, SNEGSKA (reference sequence). Trimming shortened V by 1 base and J by 6 bases, and 8 bases separated the two germline ends. The CDR3 has 12 residues. The CDR3 DNA reads as TGCAGTGCTAGAGCCCCCCCGGATACGCAGTATTTT. This gives the protein CSARAPPDTQYF.

The DNA for the CDR3 is TGTGCCACCAGCAGAGATCATGGCGATACGCAGTATTTT. Its translation: CATSRDHGDTQYF. The chain couples TRBV15 to TRBJ2-3; D not resolved. The CDR3 spans 13 residues. Trimming removed 0 bases from V and 6 bases from J, with 7 bases in between. Germline V gene sequence: CDR1 LNHNV, CDR2 YYDKDF (reference sequence). The whole variable domain, filled in from reference TRBV15 and TRBJ2-3, reads DAMVIQNPRYQVTQFGKPVTLSCSQTLNHNVMYWYQQKSSQAPKLLFHYYDKDFNNEADTPDNFQSRRPNTSFCFLDIRSPGLGDTAMYLCATSRDHGDTQYFGPGTRLTVL.

This clonotype was detected only a few times. This chain joins TRBV28 and TRBJ1-2; 7 nucleotides line up with TRBD1. Unmatched junction bases numbered 7, after V lost 5 bases and J lost 4 bases. The CDR3 extends over 14 amino acids. From germline, CDR1 is MDHEN and CDR2 SYDVKM. The CDR3 DNA follows: TGTGCCAGCAGTCCAGGGGGGAGTACCTATGGCTACACCTTC. This encodes CASSPGGSTYGYTF.

This clonotype was recorded a few times. The CDR3 region is CASSYTGGHETQYF. CDR3 nucleotide sequence: TGTGCCAGCAGTTACACAGGGGGCCACGAGACCCAGTACTTC. The rearrangement joins TRBV6-5 to TRBJ2-5, with 9 positions matching TRBD1. Germline V lookup: CDR1 MNHEY, CDR2 SVGAGI. Germline trimming cut 2 bases from V and 5 bases from J; bases unmatched to any gene: 3. CDR3 length equals 14 residues.

The genes are TRBV7-2 and TRBJ2-4; D is possibly TRBD1 (5 bases). The DNA matches TRBJ2-5 better at its end, which makes the J call doubtful. From germline, CDR1 is SGHTA and CDR2 FQGNSA. This CDR3 region has 14 residues. The CDR3 DNA reads as TGTGCCAGCAGCTTAGGGCAGGGTACCGGGACCCAGTACTTC. It translates to CASSLGQGTGTQYF.

The chain recombines TRBV28 with TRBJ2-3; no definite D call. Germline CDR1 is MDHEN and CDR2 is SYDVKM. V gave up 2 bases and J gave up 0 bases, with 6 bases separating them. The CDR3 length is 14 residues. The CDR3 sequence is CASSLIGSTDTQYF. CDR3 in DNA: TGTGCCAGCAGTTTAATCGGGAGCACAGATACGCAGTATTTT.

This clonotype was counted between two and nine times. This rearrangement joins TRBV7-2 to TRBJ2-7, with 8 positions matching TRBD1. Trimming at V came to 5 bases and at J to 9 bases, leaving 18 bases not matched to a gene. Germline V lookup: CDR1 SGHTA, CDR2 FQGNSA. This CDR3 region has 16 residues. The CDR3 loop reads CASSPGTGPGGVGQYF. The CDR3, as DNA: TGTGCCAGCAGCCCCGGGACAGGCCCCGGGGGAGTTGGGCAGTACTTC.

This chain joins TRBV24-1 and TRBJ2-3; 8 bases are a match to TRBD2. CDR1 KGHDR and CDR2 SFDVKD come from the germline V gene. CDR3 length: 13 residues. The V gene end was trimmed by 7 bases and the J gene end by 4 bases; junction bases not matched to a gene: 3. The CDR3 DNA reads TGTGCCACCAGAGGACTAGCCTCAGATACGCAGTATTTT. This codes for CATRGLASDTQYF.

This clonotype has a single count. The J gene is TRBJ2-7, the V gene TRBV20-1; 7 positions match TRBD2. The CDR3 is 13 amino acids. Germline lookup yields CDR1 DFQATT and CDR2 SNEGSKA (reference sequence). Germline trimming cut 6 bases from V and 2 bases from J; bases unmatched to any gene: 7. CDR3 nucleotide sequence: TGCAGTGCCAACAAGCGGGATGCCTACGAGCAGTACTTC. It encodes CSANKRDAYEQYF.

This clonotype was counted a few times. The V and J genes are TRBV4-1 and TRBJ2-7, with TRBD2 matching over 9 bases. J lost 0 bases, V lost 4 bases, and 10 bases had no gene match. The CDR3 contains 17 residues. CDR1 is MGHRA, CDR2 YSYEKL, per germline. Here the CDR3 reads CASSLDPPSGVSYEQYF. The CDR3, as DNA: TGCGCCAGCAGCCTGGATCCCCCTAGCGGGGTCTCCTACGAGCAGTACTTC.

This clonotype was detected many times. The chain uses TRBV29-1 and TRBJ2-7, with 11 bases matching TRBD2. The CDR3 spans 16 residues. Looked up from germline, CDR1 is SQVTM and CDR2 is ANQGSEA. V gave up 1 base and J gave up 2 bases; unmatched junction bases: 7. CDR3 DNA: TGCAGCGTTGAAGGCCCTAGCGGGAGGTCGACCTACGAGCAGTACTTC. It codes for CSVEGPSGRSTYEQYF.

There are a few counts of this clonotype. The rearrangement links TRBV12-3 or TRBV12-4 to TRBJ2-1; 11 bases align to TRBD2. This CDR3 region has 15 residues. With V trimmed by 2 bases and J by 12 bases, 9 bases remained unmatched. Written as DNA, the CDR3 is TGTGCCAGCAGTTTATCGGCTAGCGGGAGGAATTGGCAGTTCTTC. This codes for CASSLSASGRNWQFF.

The chain employs TRBV7-9 and TRBJ2-7, with 7 positions matching TRBD1. The V and J ends lost 4 bases and 3 bases, in that order; junction bases with no gene match: 6. Germline CDR1 SEHNR, CDR2 FQNEAQ (reference sequence). The CDR3 contains 14 residues. The CDR3 region is CASSSRTGGYEQYF. The CDR3 DNA reads TGTGCCAGCAGCTCAAGGACAGGAGGCTACGAGCAGTACTTC.